The 2 T cell receptor beta chains below all came from one sample that was sequenced in a study of cytomegalovirus exposure and HLA in healthy donors (dated by TCRdb to the late 2010s). Libraries were prepared through the immunoSEQ multiplex PCR assay. A mixture of 60 forward primers for TCR Vbeta segments and 13 reverse primers for TCR Jbeta segments was used in the multiplex PCR. The source is immuneACCESS, and TCRdb retained only in-frame sequences with V and J called. Part of the clones is not carried over; for the studies checked, unresolved V genes explain less than half of this, and the remainder is unexplained. In all, the sample holds 100,000 to 150,000 clones, and around 72% of those were seen once. Of the sample, around 4% is held by the ten largest clones. Sequencing was carried out using PBMCs. These receptors came from a man aged 25 to 40 in good health and CMV-seronegative.

J is TRBJ2-7 and V is TRBV2; D is unresolved. Germline-derived CDR1 and CDR2 are SNHLY and FYNNEI. This CDR3 spans 12 amino acids. Trimming took off 7 bases at V and 6 bases at J, with 13 bases between the two ends. The CDR3 DNA is TGTGCCAGCACGGCCGCGGTGACCGAGCAGTACTTC. It specifies CASTAAVTEQYF.

The rearrangement uses TRBV11-2 and TRBJ2-5, with unresolved D. CDR3 length equals 14 residues. V shed 5 bases and J shed 5 bases, with 15 bases lying between them. Germline CDR1 and CDR2: SGHAT and FQNNGV. The CDR3 is CASSLMGPRETQYF. The CDR3 nucleotides are TGTGCCAGCAGCCTAATGGGTCCTAGGGAGACCCAGTACTTC.